Shown below are 21 T cell receptor beta chains from a single sample sequenced in a study of blood T cell repertoires in COVID-19. Profiled with immunoSEQ multiplex PCR; TCRdb holds only in-frame clones, not every one. The data contain roughly 250,000 clones, 70% to 90% of them seen just once; the ten biggest clones take up 0.87%. The specimen was peripheral blood. The receptors derive from a human donor with COVID-19, enrolled during active disease. The donor label of this sample is uncertain.

V usage is TRBV19 and J usage is TRBJ1-1, with 9 positions matching TRBD1. CDR3 size: 15 residues. Trimming took 6 bases from V and 2 from J; bases not matched to a gene: 7. CDR1 and CDR2 from the germline V gene are LNHDA and SQIVND (reference sequence). The CDR3 sequence is CASRRPGQGNTEAFF. The CDR3 nucleotides read TGTGCCAGTAGGCGTCCGGGACAGGGTAACACTGAAGCTTTCTTT. The full variable domain, in which reference TRBV19 and TRBJ1-1 provide the parts outside the CDR3, is DGGITQSPKYLFRKEGQNVTLSCEQNLNHDAMYWYRQDPGQGLRLIYYSQIVNDFQKGDIAEGYSVSREKKESFPLTVTSAQKNPTAFYLCASRRPGQGNTEAFFGQGTRLTVV.

In its sample, this clone was seen many times. The rearrangement uses TRBV15 and TRBJ1-5, with D perhaps TRBD1 (5 bases). CDR1 and CDR2 from the germline V gene are LNHNV and YYDKDF (reference sequence). V dropped 1 base and J dropped 6 bases, with 19 bases sitting between them. CDR3 length: 17 residues. DNA for the CDR3: TGTGCCACCAGCAGAGGAAGGGGCAGGGTGAGAGGTCAGCCCCAGCATTTT. This encodes CATSRGRGRVRGQPQHF.

The count of this clone is one. The chain has TRBV9 and TRBJ1-1, with D possibly matching TRBD1 (5 bases). Germline CDR1 is SGDLS and CDR2 is YYNGEE. This CDR3 has 14 amino acids. V lost 4 bases and J lost 4, with 14 bases in between. Written as DNA, the CDR3 is TGTGCCAGCAGCCTCCGTATGGGGGGCACTGAAGCTTTCTTT. It yields the protein CASSLRMGGTEAFF.

The genes are TRBV7-3 and TRBJ1-3; a weak D match, TRBD1 (5 bases). This CDR3 spans 15 amino acids. Germline CDR1 SGHTA, CDR2 FQGTGA. Deletions cut 4 bases from V and 0 bases from J, with 10 bases between. CDR3 in amino acids: CASSSQGSSGNTIYF. In DNA form, the CDR3 reads TGTGCCAGCAGCTCGCAGGGTAGCTCTGGAAACACCATATATTTT.

V and J are TRBV9 and TRBJ1-2, with 7 bases identical to TRBD1. This CDR3 region has 13 residues. Germline V lookup: CDR1 SGDLS, CDR2 YYNGEE. J lost 7 bases, V lost 0 bases, and 3 bases had no gene match. In DNA, the CDR3 is TGTGCCAGCAGCGTAGGTCAGGGGGGTGGCTACACCTTC. This translates into CASSVGQGGGYTF.

V gene TRBV6-5 combines with J gene TRBJ1-5; 8 bases align to TRBD1. Per the germline V gene, CDR1 is MNHEY and CDR2 is SVGAGI. Trimming removed 6 bases from V and 4 bases from J; junction bases left unmatched: 2. The CDR3 sequence is 13 residues long. Written as DNA, the CDR3 is TGTGCCAGCAGCCGACAGGGGAATCAGCCCCAGCATTTT. Translation gives CASSRQGNQPQHF.

The CDR3 sequence is CASSSRQGALHEQFF. DNA for the CDR3: TGTGCCAGCAGCAGTCGACAGGGGGCTCTCCATGAGCAGTTCTTC. V and J are TRBV5-8 and TRBJ2-1; 10 positions match TRBD1. The germline CDR1 and CDR2 sequences are SGHTS and YDEGEE. The CDR3 has 15 amino acids. Unmatched junction bases numbered 9, after V lost 4 bases and J lost 8 bases.

This sequence joins TRBV5-1 and TRBJ1-3; 9 bases align to TRBD1. V lost 4 bases to trimming and J lost 3 bases; unmatched junction nucleotides: 11. CDR3 length equals 17 residues. Per germline, CDR1 SGHRS and CDR2 YFSETQ. The CDR3 reads CASSLPKDRGGGNTIYF. The CDR3 DNA reads as TGCGCCAGCAGCCTACCAAAGGACAGGGGAGGTGGAAACACCATATATTTT.

In this sample, this clone turned up once. The rearrangement uses TRBV9 and TRBJ1-3, with 7 bases matching TRBD1. The junction had 2 bases not matched to a gene; V was cut back by 5 bases and J by 0 bases. The CDR3 runs to 14 residues. Germline V gene sequence: CDR1 SGDLS, CDR2 YYNGEE. As DNA, the CDR3 is TGTGCCAGCAGGACAGGGAACTCTGGAAACACCATATATTTT. Amino acid sequence: CASRTGNSGNTIYF.

The V call is TRBV11-2, the J call TRBJ2-7; 9 bases are shared with TRBD2. The CDR3 totals 18 residues. V gave up 1 base and J gave up 2 bases; unmatched junction bases: 12. The V gene's germline CDR1 is SGHAT and CDR2 FQNNGV. The CDR3 loop reads CASSLAPPGLAGTYEQYF. CDR3 nucleotide sequence: TGTGCCAGCAGCTTAGCCCCTCCAGGGCTAGCGGGAACCTACGAGCAGTACTTC.

This clone was counted a few times. This CDR3 is CASSQGAAGSDYGYTF. CDR3 bases: TGCGCCAGCAGCCAAGGGGCAGCCGGTTCCGATTATGGCTACACCTTC. The J gene is TRBJ1-2, the V gene TRBV4-1; D gene ambiguous. Germline V gene sequence: CDR1 MGHRA, CDR2 YSYEKL. The CDR3 is 16 residues long. V was cut by 1 base and J by 5 bases, with 17 bases left in between.

The chain carries TRBV2 and TRBJ1-6, with TRBD1 matching over 7 bases. V was clipped by 1 base and J by 13 bases; unmatched bases: 19. CDR3 length equals 18 residues. From germline, CDR1 is SNHLY and CDR2 FYNNEI. CDR3 DNA: TGTGCCAGCAGTGAAGTAAGGACAGGATGGCTAGCTAATGGGCCCCTCCACTTT. Protein sequence: CASSEVRTGWLANGPLHF. The full variable domain, rest sourced from reference TRBV2 and TRBJ1-6, is EPEVTQTPSHQVTQMGQEVILRCVPISNHLYFYWYRQILGQKVEFLVSFYNNEISEKSEIFDDQFSVERPDGSNFTLKIRSTKLEDSAMYFCASSEVRTGWLANGPLHFGNGTRLTVT.

The chain recombines TRBV7-8 with TRBJ1-3; perhaps TRBD1 as D (5 bases). CDR1 and CDR2 from the germline V gene are SGHVS and FQNEAQ. This CDR3 is built from 19 residues. Trimming cost V 5 bases and J 0 bases, with 23 bases left between them. The CDR3 DNA follows: TGTGCCAGCAGCAGGCAAGCCCCGACAGACCTTGCCTCTGGAAACACCATATATTTT. It codes for CASSRQAPTDLASGNTIYF.

This clone came up many times. The chain uses TRBV7-8 and TRBJ2-7; TRBD1 agrees at 12 bases. Germline trimming cut 5 bases from V and 4 bases from J; bases unmatched to any gene: 6. CDR3 size: 15 residues. Germline values: CDR1 SGHVS, CDR2 FQNEAQ. The DNA for the CDR3 is TGTGCCAGCAGCCCTCGGGACAGGGGGCCATACGAGCAGTACTTC. Translated, it gives CASSPRDRGPYEQYF.

The chain links TRBV7-8 to TRBJ1-2; no definite D call. The CDR3 is 12 amino acids. Germline V gene sequence: CDR1 SGHVS, CDR2 FQNEAQ. Deletions cut 5 bases from V and 4 bases from J, with 8 bases between. As DNA, the CDR3 is TGTGCCAGCAGCCCGAGCCCCTATGGCTACACCTTC. This translates into CASSPSPYGYTF.

This rearrangement joins TRBV28 to TRBJ2-5; no clear D. The CDR3 runs to 14 residues. Germline CDR1 MDHEN, CDR2 SYDVKM. The V end was cut by 5 bases, the J end by 1 base, with 11 bases between. Here the CDR3 DNA reads TGTGCCAGCAGTCCTGCTGACTCCCAAGAGACCCAGTACTTC. Encoded protein: CASSPADSQETQYF.

The chain employs TRBV2 and TRBJ2-5, with a tentative D call TRBD1 (6 bases). Trimming stripped 2 bases from V and 4 bases from J, with 14 bases between. The germline V gene has CDR1 SNHLY and CDR2 FYNNEI. The CDR3 spans 15 residues. This CDR3 reads CASSERAGVGETQYF. The CDR3 bases are TGTGCCAGCAGTGAAAGGGCAGGGGTGGGAGAGACCCAGTACTTC.

This chain joins TRBV9 and TRBJ2-7, with 11 bases fitting TRBD1. Germline V gene data show CDR1 as SGDLS and CDR2 as YYNGEE. V was pared by 2 bases and J by 3 bases, with 4 bases of the junction left unmatched. The CDR3 totals 15 residues. The chain's CDR3 is CASSVTGTGGYEQYF. For the CDR3, the DNA is TGTGCCAGCAGCGTGACAGGGACAGGGGGCTACGAGCAGTACTTC.

This chain joins TRBV25-1 and TRBJ2-5, with 10 nucleotides matching TRBD2. The length of the CDR3 is 15 residues. V shed 3 bases and J 0 bases; nucleotides not matched to a gene: 1. The germline V gene encodes CDR1 MGHDK and CDR2 SYGVNS. This CDR3 is CASSETSGYQETQYF. CDR3 nucleotide sequence: TGTGCCAGCAGTGAGACTAGCGGGTACCAAGAGACCCAGTACTTC.

V gene TRBV6-1 combines with J gene TRBJ1-1, with D possibly TRBD1 on 6 matching bases. The ends were cut back, 2 bases at V and 1 base at J, with 14 bases in the middle. This CDR3 contains 16 residues. CDR1 and CDR2 from the germline V gene are MNHNS and SASEGT. DNA for the CDR3: TGTGCCAGCAGTGAATTGGGGGGGCGAGGGAACACTGAAGCTTTCTTT. Translation: CASSELGGRGNTEAFF.

This clone was observed a handful of times. Here the CDR3 reads CAWSRQNTGELFF. The CDR3 nucleotides read TGTGCCTGGAGTCGACAGAACACCGGGGAGCTGTTTTTT. This chain uses TRBV30 with TRBJ2-2, with D hard to call. From germline, CDR1 is GTSNPN and CDR2 SVGIG (reference sequence). This CDR3 comprises 13 residues. The V gene lost 2 bases and the J gene lost 1 base, with 5 bases spanning the gap.